These 30 T cell receptor beta chains came from one sample sequenced in a study of identical twins. A single record per CDR3 protein comes from TCRdb applying MiXCR to the 5' RACE reads. Of some 230,000 distinct CDR3 sequences listed, around 6.5% are singletons. The sample was also reused in another study, on T cells expressing NK-cell markers.

Sequencing was carried out using CD8+ T cells sorted from blood. The receptors were gathered from a woman between 18 and 29 years old in good health.

This clonotype was observed a handful of times. The CDR3 loop reads CASSFTGGGEAFF. Written as DNA, the CDR3 is TGTGCCAGCAGTTTTACAGGGGGCGGTGAAGCTTTCTTT. This chain joins TRBV12-3 or TRBV12-4 and TRBJ1-1; 9 bases agree with TRBD1. V dropped 3 bases and J dropped 7; count of bases not matched to a gene: 3. This CDR3 is 13 amino acids long.

This clonotype has more than one count but fewer than ten. The chain recombines TRBV19 with TRBJ2-2; maybe TRBD2 (6 bases). CDR1 is LNHDA and CDR2 is SQIVND in the germline V gene (reference sequence). CDR3 length: 16 residues. Trimming shortened V by 5 bases and J by 7 bases, and 20 bases separated the two germline ends. The CDR3 reads CASSYRGGAPDGELFF. The CDR3 DNA sequence: TGTGCCAGTAGTTACCGGGGCGGGGCTCCGGACGGGGAGCTGTTTTTT.

The J gene is TRBJ2-7, the V gene TRBV20-1; 9 bases map to TRBD1. The CDR3 runs to 17 residues. After removal of 0 bases from V and 3 bases from J, the junction contained 12 bases not matched to a gene. Germline assignment: CDR1 DFQATT and CDR2 SNEGSKA (reference sequence). The CDR3, as DNA: TGCAGTGCTAGAGAGAAATCGGACAGGGGAGTATTCTACGAGCAGTACTTC. Encoded protein: CSAREKSDRGVFYEQYF.

This clonotype was found a few times. The rearrangement uses TRBV9 and TRBJ2-7; TRBD2 matches at 7 bases. This CDR3 is 14 amino acids long. Germline V CDR1 and CDR2: SGDLS, YYNGEE. Losses at the gene ends were 0 bases for V and 3 bases for J; bases not matched to a gene: 3. CDR3 protein: CASSVGEGYYEQYF. The CDR3 region has the DNA TGTGCCAGCAGCGTAGGGGAGGGGTACTACGAGCAGTACTTC.

The chain is built from TRBV20-1 and TRBJ2-7, with TRBD2 identical over 13 bases. Trimming cost V 0 bases and J 4 bases; bases outside gene matches: 6. CDR3 length equals 16 residues. In germline, CDR1 is DFQATT, CDR2 SNEGSKA (reference sequence). In DNA form, the CDR3 reads TGCAGTGCTAGAGATAGCACTAGCGGGAGGGATTACGAGCAGTACTTC. This gives the protein CSARDSTSGRDYEQYF.

The sample holds many counts of this clonotype. The chain recombines TRBV14 with TRBJ2-2; D possibly corresponds to TRBD1 (6 bases). Germline V CDR1 and CDR2: SGHDN, FVKESK. This CDR3 is built from 16 residues. Trimming stripped 5 bases from V and 4 bases from J, with 17 bases between. The CDR3, as DNA: TGTGCCAGCAGCGCCCATTACAGGGTCGGCACCGGGGAGCTGTTTTTT. Protein sequence: CASSAHYRVGTGELFF. Combining the CDR3 with reference TRBV14 and TRBJ2-2 gives the whole variable domain EAGVTQFPSHSVIEKGQTVTLRCDPISGHDNLYWYRRVMGKEIKFLLHFVKESKQDESGMPNNRFLAERTGGTYSTLKVQPAELEDSGVYFCASSAHYRVGTGELFFGEGSRLTVL.

Many counts were recorded for this clonotype. The chain uses TRBV12-3 or TRBV12-4 and TRBJ2-7, with 8 positions matching TRBD2. The trim removed 5 bases at V and 4 bases at J, leaving 7 bases unmatched. The CDR3 has 14 residues. This CDR3 is CASSRAGEAYEQYF. The CDR3 DNA follows: TGTGCCAGCAGTAGAGCGGGAGAGGCTTACGAGCAGTACTTC.

This clonotype has at least ten counts. This sequence joins TRBV9 and TRBJ1-1; 7 nucleotides match TRBD1. Germline assignment: CDR1 SGDLS and CDR2 YYNGEE. V lost 4 bases to trimming and J lost 4 bases; unmatched junction nucleotides: 7. This CDR3 spans 14 amino acids. The CDR3 DNA is TGTGCCAGCAGCCCTCCGACAGGGAGCACTGAAGCTTTCTTT. Its translation is CASSPPTGSTEAFF.

The V and J genes are TRBV12-3 or TRBV12-4 and TRBJ2-2; the D gene is possibly TRBD2 (6 bases). The CDR3 is 15 amino acids. The V end was cut by 4 bases, the J end by 2 bases, with 11 bases between. The chain's CDR3 is CASSSRRGNTGELFF. CDR3 coding DNA: TGTGCCAGCAGTTCGCGGCGGGGTAACACCGGGGAGCTGTTTTTT.

Many counts were recorded for this clonotype. The chain joins TRBV12-3 or TRBV12-4 to TRBJ2-1; unclear D gene. This CDR3 contains 15 residues. Trimming shortened V by 7 bases and J by 0 bases, and 13 bases separated the two germline ends. The CDR3: CASTRPLSSYNEQFF. CDR3 nucleotides: TGTGCCAGCACCAGACCCTTAAGCTCCTACAATGAGCAGTTCTTC.

V is TRBV20-1 and J is TRBJ2-7; D is perhaps TRBD1 (6 bases). The CDR3 runs to 14 residues. V gave up 3 bases and J gave up 3 bases, with 15 bases separating them. Germline V gene data show CDR1 as DFQATT and CDR2 as SNEGSKA (reference sequence). CDR3 sequence: CSASSPQGIYEQYF. In nucleotides, the CDR3 is TGCAGTGCTAGTTCTCCCCAGGGGATCTACGAGCAGTACTTC.

This clonotype was counted a few times. The chain carries TRBV11-3 and TRBJ2-7; 7 bases match TRBD1. The CDR3 has 17 amino acids. CDR1 SGHNT and CDR2 YENEEA come from the germline V gene. Losses at the gene ends were 2 bases for V and 4 bases for J; bases not matched to a gene: 14. CDR3 loop: CASSLKGRQGILYEQYF. In nucleotides, the CDR3 is TGTGCCAGCAGCTTAAAGGGTAGACAGGGAATTTTGTACGAGCAGTACTTC. Based on the CDR3 plus reference TRBV11-3 and TRBJ2-7, the full variable domain is EAGVVQSPRYKIIEKKQPVAFWCNPISGHNTLYWYLQNLGQGPELLIRYENEEAVDDSQLPKDRFSAERLKGVDSTLKIQPAELGDSAVYLCASSLKGRQGILYEQYFGPGTRLTVT.

This clonotype was detected a few times. This chain uses TRBV6-2 or TRBV6-3 with TRBJ2-1; D may be TRBD2 (5 bases). The CDR3 sequence is 15 residues long. Germline values: CDR1 MNHEY, CDR2 SVGEGT. V lost 2 bases, J lost 0 bases, and 8 bases lay in between. CDR3 bases: TGTGCCAGCAGTTACGAGGGAGCCTCCTACAATGAGCAGTTCTTC. Protein sequence: CASSYEGASYNEQFF.

The rearrangement joins TRBV4-1 to TRBJ1-2; D unclear. The CDR3 has 13 residues. Germline V lookup: CDR1 MGHRA, CDR2 YSYEKL. Trimming shortened V by 1 base and J by 5 bases, and 8 bases separated the two germline ends. The CDR3 sequence: CASSQASGYGYTF. The CDR3 DNA is TGCGCCAGCAGCCAAGCATCTGGATATGGCTACACCTTC.

The rearrangement joins TRBV5-1 to TRBJ2-1; D may be TRBD1 (6 bases). With 1 base removed from V and 0 bases from J, the gap between germline ends came to 14 bases. In germline, CDR1 is SGHRS, CDR2 YFSETQ. This CDR3 is 17 amino acids long. The CDR3 reads CASSLQITGSSYNEQFF. The CDR3 bases are TGCGCCAGCAGCTTGCAAATAACAGGGAGCTCCTACAATGAGCAGTTCTTC. Using reference TRBV5-1 and TRBJ2-1 for the parts outside the CDR3, the full variable domain is KAGVTQTPRYLIKTRGQQVTLSCSPISGHRSVSWYQQTPGQGLQFLFEYFSETQRNKGNFPGRFSGRQFSNSRSEMNVSTLELGDSALYLCASSLQITGSSYNEQFFGPGTRLTVL.

The table lists this clonotype with many counts. The J gene is TRBJ1-1, the V gene TRBV7-9; D is undetermined. Looked up from germline, CDR1 is SEHNR and CDR2 is FQNEAQ (reference sequence). This CDR3 comprises 15 residues. V lost 1 base and J lost 4, with 13 bases in between. DNA for the CDR3: TGTGCCAGCAGCTTAGGACCAAGTACTAGCACTGAAGCTTTCTTT. It specifies CASSLGPSTSTEAFF.

This clonotype was recorded at least ten times. The rearrangement joins TRBV24-1 to TRBJ2-5; the D gene is possibly TRBD2 (6 bases). Trimming left V 3 bases short and J 4 bases short, with 8 bases between. Germline CDR1 reads KGHDR; CDR2 reads SFDVKD. CDR3 size: 13 residues. This chain's CDR3 is CATSDRERETQYF. The DNA of the CDR3 is TGTGCCACCAGTGATCGGGAGAGAGAGACCCAGTACTTC.

This clonotype was recorded at least ten times. The chain employs TRBV20-1 and TRBJ1-1; 7 positions agree with TRBD1. V lost 5 bases and J lost 1; bases outside the gene matches: 1. The CDR3 consists of 12 residues. Germline V gene data show CDR1 as DFQATT and CDR2 as SNEGSKA (reference sequence). CDR3 residues: CSAGQENTEAFF. The CDR3 DNA follows: TGCAGTGCTGGACAGGAGAACACTGAAGCTTTCTTT.

This clonotype was counted between two and nine times. The chain links TRBV6-5 to TRBJ2-1; D remains ambiguous. The ends were cut back, 0 bases at V and 2 bases at J, with 5 bases in the middle. Looked up from germline, CDR1 is MNHEY and CDR2 is SVGAGI. The CDR3 runs 14 residues. The CDR3 bases are TGTGCCAGCAGTTACTCGGCCCCCTACAATGAGCAGTTCTTC. Translating gives CASSYSAPYNEQFF.

The chain employs TRBV6-5 and TRBJ1-4, with D hard to call. CDR1 and CDR2 (germline): MNHEY, SVGAGI. V lost 0 bases to trimming and J lost 8 bases, with 10 bases between them. There are 14 residues in the CDR3. The CDR3 region is CASSYSTRQEKLFF. The CDR3 DNA reads TGTGCCAGCAGTTACTCAACTAGGCAGGAAAAACTGTTTTTT.

In this sample, this clonotype turned up many times. The DNA for the CDR3 is TGTGCCAGCAGCTGGGACAGCTACAATGAGCAGTTCTTC. Translated, it gives CASSWDSYNEQFF. The chain employs TRBV7-9 and TRBJ2-1; 7 nucleotides agree with TRBD1. The V segment lost 4 bases and the J segment 3 bases; nucleotides outside the gene matches: 0. The CDR3 covers 13 residues. Germline V gives CDR1 SEHNR, CDR2 FQNEAQ (reference sequence).

The chain carries TRBV2 and TRBJ2-7; D perhaps matches TRBD1 (6 bases). Germline CDR1 reads SNHLY; CDR2 reads FYNNEI. The CDR3 spans 12 residues. V lost 8 bases to trimming and J lost 2 bases, with 10 bases between them. For the CDR3, the DNA is TGTGCCAGCCTCAGGGGAACCTACGAGCAGTACTTC. It specifies CASLRGTYEQYF. The complete variable domain, with remaining parts taken from reference TRBV2 and TRBJ2-7, reads EPEVTQTPSHQVTQMGQEVILRCVPISNHLYFYWYRQILGQKVEFLVSFYNNEISEKSEIFDDQFSVERPDGSNFTLKIRSTKLEDSAMYFCASLRGTYEQYFGPGTRLTVT.

V and J are TRBV24-1 and TRBJ2-1; the match to TRBD2 covers 16 bases. The CDR3 runs 17 residues. CDR1 and CDR2 from the germline V gene are KGHDR and SFDVKD. V gave up 9 bases and J gave up 5 bases; unmatched junction bases: 9. Here the CDR3 reads CATSLGLAGGPDNEQFF. In DNA, the CDR3 is TGTGCCACCTCGCTGGGACTAGCGGGAGGGCCGGACAATGAGCAGTTCTTC.

The sample holds a few counts of this clonotype. The chain links TRBV29-1 to TRBJ2-7; possibly TRBD2 for D (6 bases). This CDR3 is 13 amino acids long. Trimming cost V 6 bases and J 6 bases, with 18 bases left between them. Germline V lookup: CDR1 SQVTM, CDR2 ANQGSEA. The CDR3 protein is CSVWGGNLAEQYF. In nucleotides, the CDR3 is TGCAGCGTATGGGGCGGGAACCTGGCCGAGCAGTACTTC.

CDR3 sequence: CASSHGTGNYEQYF. CDR3 nucleotides: TGTGCCAGCAGCCATGGGACAGGGAACTACGAGCAGTACTTC. V usage is TRBV12-3 or TRBV12-4 and J usage is TRBJ2-7; 9 bases align to TRBD1. This CDR3 is built from 14 residues. V lost 6 bases and J lost 3; bases outside the gene matches: 6.

This clonotype was seen repeatedly, ten times or more. The chain couples TRBV20-1 to TRBJ2-2; no clear D. This CDR3 has 12 amino acids. With 3 bases removed from V and 4 bases from J, the gap between germline ends came to 6 bases. Looked up from germline, CDR1 is DFQATT and CDR2 is SNEGSKA (reference sequence). This CDR3 is CSASVSTGELFF. CDR3 bases: TGCAGTGCTAGCGTAAGCACCGGGGAGCTGTTTTTT.

This rearrangement joins TRBV5-1 to TRBJ2-3; D is uncertain. The V and J ends lost 4 bases and 0 bases respectively, with 12 bases between them. The CDR3 extends over 15 amino acids. Germline V gene data show CDR1 as SGHRS and CDR2 as YFSETQ. The CDR3: CASSRGASSTDTQYF. In nucleotides, the CDR3 is TGCGCCAGCAGCCGCGGCGCGTCTAGCACAGATACGCAGTATTTT.

This clonotype was seen repeatedly, ten times or more. This chain links TRBV5-1 with TRBJ1-3; TRBD1 agrees at 8 bases. Trimming removed 7 bases from V and 3 bases from J; junction bases left unmatched: 9. The CDR3 extends over 15 amino acids. CDR1 is SGHRS and CDR2 is YFSETQ in the germline V gene. The DNA of the CDR3 is TGCGCCAGCCGGCCCTCGACAGGGGTTGGAAACACCATATATTTT. Its protein is CASRPSTGVGNTIYF.

At least ten counts were recorded for this clonotype. The rearrangement uses TRBV3-1 and TRBJ2-1; D is perhaps TRBD2 (6 bases). The V gene lost 5 bases and the J gene lost 5 bases, with 10 bases spanning the gap. This CDR3 region has 13 residues. The V gene's germline CDR1 is LGHDT and CDR2 YNNKEL (reference sequence). CDR3: CASSGGIHNEQFF. In DNA form, the CDR3 reads TGTGCCAGCAGCGGGGGGATTCACAATGAGCAGTTCTTC.

This clonotype has just a few counts. CDR3 coding DNA: TGCAGCGTTGAAGGGTATGGACAGGGGGGCTACGAGCAGTACTTC. Translated, it gives CSVEGYGQGGYEQYF. The chain employs TRBV29-1 and TRBJ2-7; 10 bases are a match to TRBD1. Germline values: CDR1 SQVTM, CDR2 ANQGSEA. The CDR3 loop spans 15 amino acids. The V and J ends lost 1 base and 3 bases, in that order; junction bases with no gene match: 6.